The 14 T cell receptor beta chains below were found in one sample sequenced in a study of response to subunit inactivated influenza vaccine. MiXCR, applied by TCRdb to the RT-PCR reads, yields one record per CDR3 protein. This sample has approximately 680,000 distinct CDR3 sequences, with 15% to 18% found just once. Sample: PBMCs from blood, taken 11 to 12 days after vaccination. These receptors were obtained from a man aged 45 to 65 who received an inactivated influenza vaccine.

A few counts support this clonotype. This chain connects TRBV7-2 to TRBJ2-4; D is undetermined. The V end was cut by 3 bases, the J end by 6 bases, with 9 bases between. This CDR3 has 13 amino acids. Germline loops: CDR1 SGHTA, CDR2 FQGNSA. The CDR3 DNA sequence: TGTGCCAGCAGCTTTGGGTTCGGAAACATTCAGTACTTC. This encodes CASSFGFGNIQYF.

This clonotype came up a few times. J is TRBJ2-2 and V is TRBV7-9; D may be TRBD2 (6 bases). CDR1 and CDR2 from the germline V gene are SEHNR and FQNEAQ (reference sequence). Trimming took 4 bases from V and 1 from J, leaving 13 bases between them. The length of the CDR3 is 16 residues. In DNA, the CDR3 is TGTGCCAGCAGCTACCGCTCCGGGGGGAACACCGGGGAGCTGTTTTTT. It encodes CASSYRSGGNTGELFF.

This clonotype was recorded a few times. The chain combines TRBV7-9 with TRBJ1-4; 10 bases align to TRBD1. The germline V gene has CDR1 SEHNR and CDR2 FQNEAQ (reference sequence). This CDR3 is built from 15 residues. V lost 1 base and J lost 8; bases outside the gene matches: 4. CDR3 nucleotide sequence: TGTGCCAGCAGCTTAGTGGGACAGGGGTCCGAAAAACTGTTTTTT. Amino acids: CASSLVGQGSEKLFF.

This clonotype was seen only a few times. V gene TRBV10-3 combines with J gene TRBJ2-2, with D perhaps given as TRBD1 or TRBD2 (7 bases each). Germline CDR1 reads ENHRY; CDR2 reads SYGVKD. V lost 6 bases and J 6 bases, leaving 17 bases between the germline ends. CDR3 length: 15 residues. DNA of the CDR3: TGTGCCATCAGCCCCCAGGGGGGGTCTCCCGGGGAGCTGTTTTTT. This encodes CAISPQGGSPGELFF.

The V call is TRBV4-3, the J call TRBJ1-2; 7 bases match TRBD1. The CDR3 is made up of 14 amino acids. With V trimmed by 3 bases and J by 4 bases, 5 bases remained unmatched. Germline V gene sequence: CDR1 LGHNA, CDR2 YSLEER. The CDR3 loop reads CASSHSQGTYGYTF. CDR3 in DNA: TGCGCCAGCAGCCACTCACAGGGGACCTATGGCTACACCTTC.

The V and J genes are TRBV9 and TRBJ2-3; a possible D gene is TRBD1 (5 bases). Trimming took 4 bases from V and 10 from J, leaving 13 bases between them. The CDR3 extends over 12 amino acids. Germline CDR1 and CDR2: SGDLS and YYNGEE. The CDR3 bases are TGTGCCAGCAGCCAAGATGTGGGGCCGCAGTATTTT. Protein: CASSQDVGPQYF.

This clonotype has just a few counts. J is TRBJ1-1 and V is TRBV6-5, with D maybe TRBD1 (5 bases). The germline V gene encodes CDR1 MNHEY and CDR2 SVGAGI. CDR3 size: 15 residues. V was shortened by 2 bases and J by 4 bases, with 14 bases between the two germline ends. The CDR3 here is CASSYQGGRFTEAFF. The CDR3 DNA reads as TGTGCCAGCAGTTACCAGGGAGGGAGATTCACTGAAGCTTTCTTT.

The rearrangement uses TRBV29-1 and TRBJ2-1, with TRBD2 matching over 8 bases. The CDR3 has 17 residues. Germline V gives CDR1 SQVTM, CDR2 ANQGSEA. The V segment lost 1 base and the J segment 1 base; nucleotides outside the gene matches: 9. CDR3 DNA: TGCAGCGTTGAAGGGGGGCGGGAGGAATTGTCCTACAATGAGCAGTTCTTC. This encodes CSVEGGREELSYNEQFF.

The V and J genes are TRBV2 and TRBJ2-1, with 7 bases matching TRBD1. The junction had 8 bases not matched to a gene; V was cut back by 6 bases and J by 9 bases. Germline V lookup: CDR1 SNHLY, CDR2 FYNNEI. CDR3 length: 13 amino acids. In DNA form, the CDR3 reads TGTGCCAGCAGGGACAGGTGGGTGGGTGAGCAGTTCTTC. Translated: CASRDRWVGEQFF.

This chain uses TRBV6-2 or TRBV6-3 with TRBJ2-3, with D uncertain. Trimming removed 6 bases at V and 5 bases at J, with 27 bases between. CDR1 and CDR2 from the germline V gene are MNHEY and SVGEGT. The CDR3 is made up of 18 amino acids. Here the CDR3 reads CASSPTTGFLLRVDTQYF. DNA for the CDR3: TGTGCCAGCAGCCCCACGACGGGTTTTCTTCTCCGCGTAGATACGCAGTATTTT.

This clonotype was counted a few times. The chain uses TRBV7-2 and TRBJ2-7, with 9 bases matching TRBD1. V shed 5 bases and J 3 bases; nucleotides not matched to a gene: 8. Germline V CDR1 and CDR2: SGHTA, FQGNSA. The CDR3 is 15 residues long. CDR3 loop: CASSPQTGQGYEQYF. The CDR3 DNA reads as TGTGCCAGCAGCCCACAAACGGGACAGGGCTACGAGCAGTACTTC.

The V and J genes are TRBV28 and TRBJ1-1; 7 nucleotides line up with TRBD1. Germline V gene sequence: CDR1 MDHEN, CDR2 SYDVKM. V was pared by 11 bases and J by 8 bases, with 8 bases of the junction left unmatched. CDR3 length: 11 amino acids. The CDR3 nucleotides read TGTGCCGCTTGGGACAGACACGAAGCTTTCTTT. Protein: CAAWDRHEAFF.

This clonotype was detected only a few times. The CDR3 region has the DNA TGCAGTGCTAGAGATCAGGGCCAGGGGGCTTATGAAAAACTGTTTTTT. Its protein is CSARDQGQGAYEKLFF. This chain joins TRBV20-1 and TRBJ1-4, with 8 positions matching TRBD1. The germline V gene has CDR1 DFQATT and CDR2 SNEGSKA (reference sequence). This CDR3 contains 16 residues. V trimming: 0 bases; J trimming: 6 bases; junction bases outside the gene matches: 9.

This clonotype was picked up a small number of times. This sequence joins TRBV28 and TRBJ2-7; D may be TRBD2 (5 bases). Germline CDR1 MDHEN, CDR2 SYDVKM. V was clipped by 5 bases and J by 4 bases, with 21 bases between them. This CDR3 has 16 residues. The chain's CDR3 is CASSPPIGFRGYEQYF. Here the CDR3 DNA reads TGTGCCAGCAGTCCACCGATAGGGTTTCGGGGATACGAGCAGTACTTC.